This record covers a single T cell receptor (beta chain). Its antigen is not known. The PCR ran on 60 Vbeta and 13 Jbeta primers. Assay used: immunoSEQ multiplex PCR; TCRdb lists only in-frame clones, some missing. The data show 90,000 to 120,000 clones, roughly 82% seen once. The data are from a study of cytomegalovirus exposure and HLA in healthy donors. Notes on the study in general: Some TCR beta chains (more than 150 of them) were listed as cytomegalovirus-associated. Later findings reportedly placed an Asian-associated ancestry cluster below the 666-donor mean for N-insertions. The study had only CMV serostatus as immune exposure information.

Sequences were obtained from PBMCs. The sequence came from a man aged 25-45 years in good health and CMV-seropositive.

The CDR3 here is CASSPVRGLTTDTQYF. The CDR3 DNA is TGTGCCAGCTCACCGGTGCGGGGGCTAACCACAGATACGCAGTATTTT. This sequence joins TRBV18 and TRBJ2-3; possible D gene TRBD2, 7 bases. The germline CDR1 and CDR2 sequences are KGHSH and LQKENI. V was clipped by 3 bases and J by 2 bases, with 15 bases between them. The CDR3 length is 16 residues.